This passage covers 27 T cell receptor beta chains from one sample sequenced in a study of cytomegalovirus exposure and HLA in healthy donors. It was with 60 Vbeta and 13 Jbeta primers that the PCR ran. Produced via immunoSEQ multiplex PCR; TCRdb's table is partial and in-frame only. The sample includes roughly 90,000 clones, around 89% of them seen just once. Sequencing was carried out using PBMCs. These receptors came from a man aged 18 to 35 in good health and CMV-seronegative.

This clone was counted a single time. The CDR3 region is CASSLPGLATDTQYF. The CDR3 bases are TGTGCCAGCAGTTTACCGGGACTAGCAACAGATACGCAGTATTTT. The chain uses TRBV28 and TRBJ2-3; 9 bases line up with TRBD2. This CDR3 comprises 15 residues. After removal of 2 bases from V and 3 bases from J, the junction contained 3 bases not matched to a gene. Germline V CDR1 and CDR2: MDHEN, SYDVKM.

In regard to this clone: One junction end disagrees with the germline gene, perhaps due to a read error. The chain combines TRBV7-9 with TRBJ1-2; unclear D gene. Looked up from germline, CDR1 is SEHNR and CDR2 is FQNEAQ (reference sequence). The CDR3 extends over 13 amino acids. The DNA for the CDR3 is TGTTCCAGCAGTCGACGGGAAGACGATGGCTACACCTTC. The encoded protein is CSSSRREDDGYTF.

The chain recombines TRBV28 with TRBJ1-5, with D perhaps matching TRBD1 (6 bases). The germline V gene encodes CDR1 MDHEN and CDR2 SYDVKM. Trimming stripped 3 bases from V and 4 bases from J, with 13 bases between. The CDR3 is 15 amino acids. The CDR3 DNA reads TGTGCCAGCAGTTTTCGCAGGGGTCAAAATCAGCCCCAGCATTTT. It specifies CASSFRRGQNQPQHF.

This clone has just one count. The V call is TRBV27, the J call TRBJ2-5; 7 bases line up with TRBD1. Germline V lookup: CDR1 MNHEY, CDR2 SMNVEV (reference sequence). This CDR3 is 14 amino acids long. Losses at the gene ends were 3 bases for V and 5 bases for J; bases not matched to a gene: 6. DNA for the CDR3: TGTGCCAGCAGTTTCCTGACAGGGCATGAGACCCAGTACTTC. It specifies CASSFLTGHETQYF.

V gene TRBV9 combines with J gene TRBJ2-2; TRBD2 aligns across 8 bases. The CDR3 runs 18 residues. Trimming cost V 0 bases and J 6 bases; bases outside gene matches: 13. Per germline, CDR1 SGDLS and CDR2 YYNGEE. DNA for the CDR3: TGTGCCAGCAGCGTAGGGGGAGGGGCGGGAGGATATCCCGGGGAGCTGTTTTTT. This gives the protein CASSVGGGAGGYPGELFF.

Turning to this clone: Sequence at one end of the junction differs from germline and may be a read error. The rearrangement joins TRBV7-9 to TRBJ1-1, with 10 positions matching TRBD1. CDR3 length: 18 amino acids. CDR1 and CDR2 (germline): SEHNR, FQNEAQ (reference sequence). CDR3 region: CSSSLGGRQGAYNTEAFF. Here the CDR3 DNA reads TGTTCCAGCAGCTTAGGGGGGCGACAGGGGGCTTATAACACTGAAGCTTTCTTT.

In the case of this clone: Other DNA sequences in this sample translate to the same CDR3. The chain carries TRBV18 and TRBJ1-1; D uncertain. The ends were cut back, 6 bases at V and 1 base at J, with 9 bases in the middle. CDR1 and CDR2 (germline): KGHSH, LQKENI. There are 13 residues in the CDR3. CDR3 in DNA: TGTGCCAGCTCCCCCAAGCCGAACACTGAAGCTTTCTTT. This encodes CASSPKPNTEAFF.

CDR3 region: CASSHGDRVATYEQYF. The CDR3 DNA is TGCGCCAGCAGCCACGGTGACAGGGTGGCCACCTACGAGCAGTACTTC. The rearrangement uses TRBV4-3 and TRBJ2-7; 7 bases are a match to TRBD1. With 3 bases clipped from V and 2 bases from J, the junction kept 10 bases outside the gene matches. CDR1 and CDR2 (germline): LGHNA, YSLEER. The CDR3 length is 16 residues.

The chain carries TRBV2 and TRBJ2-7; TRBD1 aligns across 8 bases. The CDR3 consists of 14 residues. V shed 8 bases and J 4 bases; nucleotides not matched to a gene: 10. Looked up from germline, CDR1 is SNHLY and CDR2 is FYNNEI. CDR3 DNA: TGTGCCAGCGTTAACCAGGGGGCTGGGTACGAGCAGTACTTC. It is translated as CASVNQGAGYEQYF.

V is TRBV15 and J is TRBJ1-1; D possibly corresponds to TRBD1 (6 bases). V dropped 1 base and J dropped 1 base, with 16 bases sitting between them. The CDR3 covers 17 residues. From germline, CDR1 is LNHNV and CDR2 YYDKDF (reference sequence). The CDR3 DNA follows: TGTGCCACCAGCAGAGGAGTCAGGGGTCTGGGGAACACTGAAGCTTTCTTT. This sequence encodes CATSRGVRGLGNTEAFF.

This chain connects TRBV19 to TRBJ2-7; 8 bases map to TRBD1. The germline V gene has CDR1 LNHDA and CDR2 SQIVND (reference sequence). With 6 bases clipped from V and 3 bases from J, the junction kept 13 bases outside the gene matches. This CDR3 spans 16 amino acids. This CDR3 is CASRAAGGASGYEQYF. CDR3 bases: TGTGCCAGTAGGGCGGCAGGGGGCGCATCTGGCTACGAGCAGTACTTC. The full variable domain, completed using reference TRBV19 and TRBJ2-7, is DGGITQSPKYLFRKEGQNVTLSCEQNLNHDAMYWYRQDPGQGLRLIYYSQIVNDFQKGDIAEGYSVSREKKESFPLTVTSAQKNPTAFYLCASRAAGGASGYEQYFGPGTRLTVT.

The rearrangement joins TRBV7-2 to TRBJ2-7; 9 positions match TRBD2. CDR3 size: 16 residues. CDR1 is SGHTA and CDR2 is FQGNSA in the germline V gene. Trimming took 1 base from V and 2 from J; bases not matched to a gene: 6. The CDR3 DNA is TGTGCCAGCAGCTTAGGGCTAGCGGGGTTGCCCTACGAGCAGTACTTC. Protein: CASSLGLAGLPYEQYF.

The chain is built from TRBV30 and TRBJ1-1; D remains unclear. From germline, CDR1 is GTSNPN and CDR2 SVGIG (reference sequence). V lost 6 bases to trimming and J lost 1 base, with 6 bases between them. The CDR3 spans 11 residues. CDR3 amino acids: CACCRNTEAFF. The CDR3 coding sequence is TGTGCCTGTTGTAGGAACACTGAAGCTTTCTTT.

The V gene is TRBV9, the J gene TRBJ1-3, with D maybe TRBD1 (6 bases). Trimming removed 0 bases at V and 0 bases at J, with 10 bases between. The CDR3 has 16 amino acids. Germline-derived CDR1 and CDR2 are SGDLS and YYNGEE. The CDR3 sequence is CASSVGLGASGNTIYF. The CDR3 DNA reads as TGTGCCAGCAGCGTAGGCTTGGGGGCCTCTGGAAACACCATATATTTT.

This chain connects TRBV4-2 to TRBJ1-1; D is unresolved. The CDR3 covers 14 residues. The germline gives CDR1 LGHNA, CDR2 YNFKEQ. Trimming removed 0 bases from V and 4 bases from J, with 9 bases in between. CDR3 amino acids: CASSQDIESTEAFF. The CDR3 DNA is TGTGCCAGCAGCCAAGATATAGAAAGCACTGAAGCTTTCTTT.

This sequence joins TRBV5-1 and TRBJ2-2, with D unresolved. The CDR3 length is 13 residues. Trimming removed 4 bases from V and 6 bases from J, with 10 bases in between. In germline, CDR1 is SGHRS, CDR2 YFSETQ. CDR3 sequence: CASSERIAGELFF. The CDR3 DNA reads TGCGCCAGCAGCGAGAGGATAGCCGGGGAGCTGTTTTTT.

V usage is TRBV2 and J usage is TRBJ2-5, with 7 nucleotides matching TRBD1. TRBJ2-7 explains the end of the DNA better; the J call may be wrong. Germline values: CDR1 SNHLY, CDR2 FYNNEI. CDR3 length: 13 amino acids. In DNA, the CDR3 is TGTGCCAGCAGGACAGGGACGCCCTACGAGCAGTACTTC. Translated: CASRTGTPYEQYF.

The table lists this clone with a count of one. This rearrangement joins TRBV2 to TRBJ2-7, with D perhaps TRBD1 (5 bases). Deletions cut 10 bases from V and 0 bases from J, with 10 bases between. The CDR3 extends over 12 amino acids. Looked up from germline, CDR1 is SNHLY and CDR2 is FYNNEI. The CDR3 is CATGQDSYEQYF. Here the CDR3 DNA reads TGTGCCACAGGACAAGACTCCTACGAGCAGTACTTC.

The CDR3 DNA reads TGTGCCAGTAGTGAACCTGGGGGGGGAAGAAGGCACGGTCAGCCCCAGCATTTT. Protein: CASSEPGGGRRHGQPQHF. The rearrangement uses TRBV19 and TRBJ1-5; maybe TRBD1 (5 bases). Germline V CDR1 and CDR2: LNHDA, SQIVND (reference sequence). The V gene lost 5 bases and the J gene lost 6 bases, with 26 bases spanning the gap. This CDR3 has 18 residues.

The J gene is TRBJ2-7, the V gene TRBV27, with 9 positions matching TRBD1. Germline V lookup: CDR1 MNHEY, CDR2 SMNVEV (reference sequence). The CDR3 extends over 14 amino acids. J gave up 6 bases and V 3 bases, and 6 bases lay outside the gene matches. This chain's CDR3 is CASSFRDRVVEQYF. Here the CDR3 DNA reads TGTGCCAGCAGTTTCCGGGACAGGGTCGTCGAGCAGTACTTC.

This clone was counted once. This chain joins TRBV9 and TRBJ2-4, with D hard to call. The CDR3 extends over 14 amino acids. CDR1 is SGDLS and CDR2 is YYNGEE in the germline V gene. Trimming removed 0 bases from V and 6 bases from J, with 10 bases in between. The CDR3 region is CASSVEATGNIQYF. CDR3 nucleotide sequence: TGTGCCAGCAGCGTAGAAGCGACTGGAAACATTCAGTACTTC.

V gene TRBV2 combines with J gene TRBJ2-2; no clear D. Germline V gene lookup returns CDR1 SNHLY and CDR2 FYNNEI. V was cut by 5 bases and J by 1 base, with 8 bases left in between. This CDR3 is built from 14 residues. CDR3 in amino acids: CASSTVWNTGELFF. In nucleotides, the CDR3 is TGTGCCAGCAGTACAGTTTGGAACACCGGGGAGCTGTTTTTT.

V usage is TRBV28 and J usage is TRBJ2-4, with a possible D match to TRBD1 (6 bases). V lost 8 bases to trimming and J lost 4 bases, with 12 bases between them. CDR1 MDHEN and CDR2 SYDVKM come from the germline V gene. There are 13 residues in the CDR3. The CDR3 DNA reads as TGTGCCAGCCTGGACAGAATGAAAAACATTCAGTACTTC. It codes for CASLDRMKNIQYF. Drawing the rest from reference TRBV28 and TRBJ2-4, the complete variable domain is DVKVTQSSRYLVKRTGEKVFLECVQDMDHENMFWYRQDPGLGLRLIYFSYDVKMKEKGDIPEGYSVSREKKERFSLILESASTNQTSMYLCASLDRMKNIQYFGAGTRLSVL.

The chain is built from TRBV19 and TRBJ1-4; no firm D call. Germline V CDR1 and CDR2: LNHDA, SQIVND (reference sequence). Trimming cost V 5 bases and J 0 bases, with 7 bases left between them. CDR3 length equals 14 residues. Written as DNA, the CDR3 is TGTGCCAGTAGTTCCCAGGCAACTAATGAAAAACTGTTTTTT. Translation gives CASSSQATNEKLFF.

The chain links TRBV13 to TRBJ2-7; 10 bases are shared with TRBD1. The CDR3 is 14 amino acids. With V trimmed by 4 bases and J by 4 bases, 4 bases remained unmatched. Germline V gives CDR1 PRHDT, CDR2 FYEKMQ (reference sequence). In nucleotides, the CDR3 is TGTGCCAGCAGCTGGGACAGGGGTTCTTACGAGCAGTACTTC. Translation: CASSWDRGSYEQYF.

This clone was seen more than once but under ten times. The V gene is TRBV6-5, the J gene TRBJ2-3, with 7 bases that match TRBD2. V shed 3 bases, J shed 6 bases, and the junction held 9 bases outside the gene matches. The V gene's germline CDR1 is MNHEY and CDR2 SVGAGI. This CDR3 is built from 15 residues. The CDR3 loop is CASSYGGRAIDTQYF. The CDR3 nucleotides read TGTGCCAGCAGTTATGGGGGGAGGGCCATTGATACGCAGTATTTT.

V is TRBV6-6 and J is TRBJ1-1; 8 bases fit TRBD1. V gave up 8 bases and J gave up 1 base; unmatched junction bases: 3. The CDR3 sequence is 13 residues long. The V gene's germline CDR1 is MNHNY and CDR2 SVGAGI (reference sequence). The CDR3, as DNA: TGTGCCAGCCGCCAGGGGGCGAACACTGAAGCTTTCTTT. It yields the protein CASRQGANTEAFF.